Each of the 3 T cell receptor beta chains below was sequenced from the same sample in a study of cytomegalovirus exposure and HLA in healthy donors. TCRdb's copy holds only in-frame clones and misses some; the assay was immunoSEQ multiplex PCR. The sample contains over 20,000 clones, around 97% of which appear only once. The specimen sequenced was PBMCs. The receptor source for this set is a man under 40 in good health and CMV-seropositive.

CDR3 bases: TGCGCCAGCACCTTACACATTGGCCAGGGGGATACGCAGTATTTT. Protein: CASTLHIGQGDTQYF. The J gene is TRBJ2-3, the V gene TRBV5-1, with D tentatively TRBD1 (6 bases). The CDR3 is 15 amino acids. CDR1 and CDR2 from the germline V gene are SGHRS and YFSETQ. Trimming left V 6 bases short and J 6 bases short, with 20 bases between.

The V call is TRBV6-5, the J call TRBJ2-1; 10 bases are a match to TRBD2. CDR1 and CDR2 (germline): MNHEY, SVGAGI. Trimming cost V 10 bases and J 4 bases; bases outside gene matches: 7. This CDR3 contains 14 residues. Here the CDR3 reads CATQRTSGYNEQFF. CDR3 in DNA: TGTGCCACTCAGCGGACTAGCGGATACAATGAGCAGTTCTTC.

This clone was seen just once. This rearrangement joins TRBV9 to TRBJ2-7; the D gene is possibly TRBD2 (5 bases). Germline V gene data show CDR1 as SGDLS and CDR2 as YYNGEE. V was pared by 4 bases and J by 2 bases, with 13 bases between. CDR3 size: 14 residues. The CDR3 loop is CASSPRTATYEQYF. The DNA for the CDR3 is TGTGCCAGCAGCCCGAGGACTGCAACCTACGAGCAGTACTTC.